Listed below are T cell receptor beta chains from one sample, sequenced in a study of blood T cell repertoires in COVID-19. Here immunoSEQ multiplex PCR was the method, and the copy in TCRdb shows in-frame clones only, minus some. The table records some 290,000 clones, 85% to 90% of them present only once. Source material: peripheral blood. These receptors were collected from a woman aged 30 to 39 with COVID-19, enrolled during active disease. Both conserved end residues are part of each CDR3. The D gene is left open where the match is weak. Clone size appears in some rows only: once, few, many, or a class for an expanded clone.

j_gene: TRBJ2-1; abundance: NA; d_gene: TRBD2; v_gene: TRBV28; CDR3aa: CASSLELFTSGEGGEQFF; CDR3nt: TGTGCCAGCAGCCTCGAACTCTTCACTAGCGGCGAGGGAGGTGAGCAGTTCTTC
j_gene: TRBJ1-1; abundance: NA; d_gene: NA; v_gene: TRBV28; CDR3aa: CASSPAGLMNTEAFF; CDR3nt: TGTGCCAGCAGTCCTGCGGGACTAATGAACACTGAAGCTTTCTTT
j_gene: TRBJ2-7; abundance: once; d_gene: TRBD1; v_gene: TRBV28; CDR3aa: CASSLGTGATYEQYF; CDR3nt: TGTGCCAGCAGTTTAGGGACAGGGGCCACCTACGAGCAGTACTTC
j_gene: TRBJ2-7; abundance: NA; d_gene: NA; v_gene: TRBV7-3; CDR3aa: CASSFQGSYEQYF; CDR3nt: TGTGCCAGCAGCTTTCAGGGGTCCTACGAGCAGTACTTC
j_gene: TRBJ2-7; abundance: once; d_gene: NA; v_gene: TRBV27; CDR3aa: CASRESSALTYEQYF; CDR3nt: TGTGCCAGCAGGGAATCTAGCGCCTTAACCTACGAGCAGTACTTC
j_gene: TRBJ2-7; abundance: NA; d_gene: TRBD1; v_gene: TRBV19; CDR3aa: CASAARDREHEQYF; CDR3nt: TGTGCCAGTGCGGCCCGGGACAGGGAACACGAGCAGTACTTC
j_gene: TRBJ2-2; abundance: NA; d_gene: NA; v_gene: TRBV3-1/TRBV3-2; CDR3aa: CASSPTSPGELFF; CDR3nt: TGTGCCAGCAGCCCTACGAGCCCGGGGGAGCTGTTTTTT
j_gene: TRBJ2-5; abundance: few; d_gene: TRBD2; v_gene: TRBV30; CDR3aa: CAWSLLAGPQETQYF; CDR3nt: TGTGCCTGGAGTTTGCTAGCGGGGCCCCAAGAGACCCAGTACTTC
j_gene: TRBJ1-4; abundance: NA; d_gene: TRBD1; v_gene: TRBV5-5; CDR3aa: CASSNSGTATNEKLFF; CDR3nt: TGTGCCAGCAGCAATTCCGGGACAGCAACTAATGAAAAACTGTTTTTT
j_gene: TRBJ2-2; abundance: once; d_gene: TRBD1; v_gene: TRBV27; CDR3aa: CASSRTTGVIKAGELFF; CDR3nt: TGTGCCAGCAGTAGAACTACAGGGGTGATTAAGGCCGGGGAGCTGTTTTTT
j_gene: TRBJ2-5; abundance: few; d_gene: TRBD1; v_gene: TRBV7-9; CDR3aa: CASSSWTGGETQYF; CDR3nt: TGTGCCAGCAGCTCTTGGACAGGGGGCGAGACCCAGTACTTC
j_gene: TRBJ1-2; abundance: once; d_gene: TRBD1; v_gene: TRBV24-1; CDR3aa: CATSDPPGQGYGYTF; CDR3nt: TGTGCCACCAGTGACCCGCCGGGACAGGGTTATGGCTACACCTTC
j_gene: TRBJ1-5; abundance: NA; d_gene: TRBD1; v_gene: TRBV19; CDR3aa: CATGISNQPQHF; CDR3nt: TGTGCGACAGGGATTAGCAATCAGCCCCAGCATTTT
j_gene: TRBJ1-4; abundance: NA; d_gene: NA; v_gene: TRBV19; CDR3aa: CASSMGRKEKLFF; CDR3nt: TGTGCCAGTAGTATGGGGAGAAAAGAAAAACTGTTTTTT
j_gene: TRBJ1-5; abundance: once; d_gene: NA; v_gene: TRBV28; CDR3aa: CASRTGDFNSNQPQHF; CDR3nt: TGTGCCAGCAGGACGGGGGACTTCAATAGCAATCAGCCCCAGCATTTT
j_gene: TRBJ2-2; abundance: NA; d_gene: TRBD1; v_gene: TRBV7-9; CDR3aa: CASSFTGVNTGELFF; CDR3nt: TGTGCCAGCAGCTTTACAGGGGTGAACACCGGGGAGCTGTTTTTT
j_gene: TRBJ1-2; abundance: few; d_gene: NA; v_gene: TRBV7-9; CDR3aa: CASSFTGLTGGYTF; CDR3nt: TGTGCCAGCAGCTTCACCGGTCTCACAGGGGGCTACACCTTC
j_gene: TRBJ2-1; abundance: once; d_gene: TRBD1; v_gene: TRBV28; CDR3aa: CASSLSTGLGSFNEQFF; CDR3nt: TGTGCCAGCAGTTTATCGACAGGGTTGGGGTCATTCAATGAGCAGTTCTTC
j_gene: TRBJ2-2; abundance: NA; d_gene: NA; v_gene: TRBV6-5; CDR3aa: CASSRGLQTGELFF; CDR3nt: TGTGCCAGCAGCCGCGGACTACAGACCGGGGAGCTGTTTTTT
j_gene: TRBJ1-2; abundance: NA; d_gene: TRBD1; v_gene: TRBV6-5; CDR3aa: CASSLDRARGYTF; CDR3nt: TGTGCCAGCAGCCTAGACAGGGCCCGTGGCTACACCTTC
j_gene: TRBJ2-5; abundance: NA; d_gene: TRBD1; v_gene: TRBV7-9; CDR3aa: CASSLGGQGKETQYF; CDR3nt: TGTGCCAGCAGCTTAGGGGGACAGGGGAAAGAGACCCAGTACTTC
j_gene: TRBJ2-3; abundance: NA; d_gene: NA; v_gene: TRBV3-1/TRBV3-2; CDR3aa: CASSPRPSSTDTQYF; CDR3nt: TGTGCCAGCAGCCCCCGTCCCAGTAGCACAGATACGCAGTATTTT
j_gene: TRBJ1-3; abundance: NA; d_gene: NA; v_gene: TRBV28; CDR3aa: CASSLGGTERNTIYF; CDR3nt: TGTGCCAGCAGTTTAGGGGGGACGGAAAGAAACACCATATATTTT
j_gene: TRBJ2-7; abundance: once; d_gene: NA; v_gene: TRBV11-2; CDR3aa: CASSLTQGTYEQYF; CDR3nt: TGTGCCAGCAGCTTAACTCAGGGGACCTACGAGCAGTACTTC
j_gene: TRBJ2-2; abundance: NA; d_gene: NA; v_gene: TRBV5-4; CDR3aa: CASSPGQNTGELFF; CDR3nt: TGTGCCAGCAGCCCTGGACAGAACACCGGGGAGCTGTTTTTT
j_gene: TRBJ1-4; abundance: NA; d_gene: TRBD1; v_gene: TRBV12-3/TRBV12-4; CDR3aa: CASRVPGQGPLFF; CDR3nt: TGTGCCAGCAGGGTCCCGGGACAGGGGCCGTTGTTTTTT
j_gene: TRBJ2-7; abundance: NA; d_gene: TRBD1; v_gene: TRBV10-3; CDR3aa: CAISGQVSSYEQYF; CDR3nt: TGTGCTATCAGTGGACAGGTGAGCTCCTACGAGCAGTACTTC
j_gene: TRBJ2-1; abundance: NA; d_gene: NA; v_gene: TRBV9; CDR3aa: CASSVSGETYNEQFF; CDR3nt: TGTGCCAGCAGCGTATCCGGAGAGACCTACAATGAGCAGTTCTTC
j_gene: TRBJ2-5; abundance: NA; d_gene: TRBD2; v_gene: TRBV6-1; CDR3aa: CASSESAGGQETQYF; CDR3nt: TGTGCCAGCAGTGAGTCCGCGGGGGGCCAAGAGACCCAGTACTTC
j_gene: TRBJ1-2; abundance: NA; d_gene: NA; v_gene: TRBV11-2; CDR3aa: CASSSPTESGYTF; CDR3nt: TGTGCCAGCAGCTCGCCGACGGAGTCGGGCTACACCTTC
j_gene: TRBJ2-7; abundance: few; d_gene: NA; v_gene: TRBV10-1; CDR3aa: CASSEGTSGSEQYF; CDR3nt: TGCGCCAGCAGTGAAGGGACTTCGGGCAGCGAGCAGTACTTC
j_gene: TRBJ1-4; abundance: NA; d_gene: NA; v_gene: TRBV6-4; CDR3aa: CAIFWGATNEKLFF; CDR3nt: TGTGCCATCTTCTGGGGAGCAACTAATGAAAAACTGTTTTTT
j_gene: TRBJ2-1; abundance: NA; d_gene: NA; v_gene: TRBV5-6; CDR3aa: CASSRADTGGQFF; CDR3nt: TGTGCCAGCAGCAGGGCTGATACCGGGGGGCAGTTCTTC
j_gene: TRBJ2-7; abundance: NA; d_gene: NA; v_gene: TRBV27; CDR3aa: CASSSSGSSYEQYF; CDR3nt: TGTGCCAGCAGCTCCTCGGGTTCCTCCTACGAGCAGTACTTC
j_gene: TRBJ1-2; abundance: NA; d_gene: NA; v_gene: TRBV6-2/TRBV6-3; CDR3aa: CASSYSGTSSSYTF; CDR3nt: TGTGCCAGCAGTTACTCCGGTACTTCTTCGAGCTACACCTTC
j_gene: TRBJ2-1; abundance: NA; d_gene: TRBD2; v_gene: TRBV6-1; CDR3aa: CASSEVGASGFSSYNEQFF; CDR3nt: TGTGCCAGCAGTGAAGTAGGGGCTAGCGGATTCAGCTCCTACAATGAGCAGTTCTTC
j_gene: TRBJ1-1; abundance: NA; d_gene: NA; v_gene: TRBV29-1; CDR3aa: CSVRGNTEAFF; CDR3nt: TGCAGCGTTCGGGGAAACACTGAAGCTTTCTTT
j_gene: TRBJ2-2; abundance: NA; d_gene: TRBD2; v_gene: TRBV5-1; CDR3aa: CASRASGSLGELFF; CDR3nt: TGCGCCAGCAGGGCTAGCGGGAGTCTCGGGGAGCTGTTTTTT
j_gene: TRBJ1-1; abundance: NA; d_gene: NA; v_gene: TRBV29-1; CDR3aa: CSVLKKQFDTEAFF; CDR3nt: TGCAGCGTTCTTAAAAAACAGTTTGACACTGAAGCTTTCTTT
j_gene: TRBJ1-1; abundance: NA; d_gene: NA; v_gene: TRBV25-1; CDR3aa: CASGDNPLLNMNTEAFF; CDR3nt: TGTGCCAGTGGGGACAATCCCTTACTAAATATGAACACTGAAGCTTTCTTT
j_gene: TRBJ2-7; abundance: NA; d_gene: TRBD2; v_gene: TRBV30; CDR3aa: CAWSEGTSGSEGQYF; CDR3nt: TGTGCCTGGAGTGAAGGGACTAGCGGGAGCGAAGGGCAGTACTTC
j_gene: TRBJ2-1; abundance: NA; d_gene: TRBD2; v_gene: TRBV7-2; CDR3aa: CASSPGLLNEQFF; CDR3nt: TGTGCCAGCAGCCCGGGACTACTCAATGAGCAGTTCTTC
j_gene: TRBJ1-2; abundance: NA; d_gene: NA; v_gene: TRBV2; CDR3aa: CASSERRTTNYGYTF; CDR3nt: TGTGCCAGCAGTGAAAGGCGGACTACTAACTATGGCTACACCTTC
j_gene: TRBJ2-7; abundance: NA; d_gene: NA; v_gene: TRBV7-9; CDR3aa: CASSSVERSYEQYF; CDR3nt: TGTGCCAGCAGCTCAGTGGAGAGATCCTACGAGCAGTACTTC
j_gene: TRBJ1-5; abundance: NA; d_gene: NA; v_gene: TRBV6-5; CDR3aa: CASSYSPQGGQPQHF; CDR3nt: TGTGCCAGCAGTTACTCGCCCCAGGGCGGTCAGCCCCAGCATTTT
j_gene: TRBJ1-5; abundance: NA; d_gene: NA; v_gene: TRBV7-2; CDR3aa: CASSLQMAEYQPQHF; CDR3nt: TGTGCCAGCAGCTTACAGATGGCAGAATATCAGCCCCAGCATTTT
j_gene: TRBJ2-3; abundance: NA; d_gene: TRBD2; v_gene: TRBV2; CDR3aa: CAIILGGLAGPAHPDTQYF; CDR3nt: TGTGCCATCATTCTTGGGGGCCTAGCGGGCCCAGCCCATCCAGATACGCAGTATTTT
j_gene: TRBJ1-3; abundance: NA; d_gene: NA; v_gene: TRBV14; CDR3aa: CASSQDLVSGNTIYF; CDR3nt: TGTGCCAGCAGCCAAGATCTAGTCTCTGGAAACACCATATATTTT
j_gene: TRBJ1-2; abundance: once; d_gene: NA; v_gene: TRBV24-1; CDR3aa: CATSDLQGNGYTF; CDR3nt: TGTGCCACCAGTGATTTACAGGGAAATGGCTACACCTTC
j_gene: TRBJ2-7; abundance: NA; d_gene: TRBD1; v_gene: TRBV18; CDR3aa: CASSPPTTGDSGEQYF; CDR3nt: TGTGCCAGCTCACCACCGACGACAGGGGACAGTGGTGAGCAGTACTTC
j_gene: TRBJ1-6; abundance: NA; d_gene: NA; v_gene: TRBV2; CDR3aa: CASSEPESSYNSPLHF; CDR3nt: TGTGCCAGCAGTGAGCCGGAGAGCTCCTATAATTCACCCCTCCACTTT
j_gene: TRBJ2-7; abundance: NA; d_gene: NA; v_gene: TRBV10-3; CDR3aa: CAISTEPTYEQYF; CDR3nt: TGTGCCATCTCTACAGAGCCAACCTACGAGCAGTACTTC